The TCR beta chain described here comes from a study of T cell responses to AZD1222 COVID-19 vaccine. Germline CDR1 and CDR2: SGHTS and YDEGEE. V shed 1 base, J shed 5 bases, and the junction held 12 bases outside the gene matches. This CDR3 spans 17 amino acids. Some clones are missing from TCRdb's copy, which holds only in-frame ones; the method was immunoSEQ multiplex PCR. The sample includes more than 85,000 clones, 65% to 90% seen only once; the top ten take 6% to 9%. The V gene is TRBV5-8, the J gene TRBJ2-5; TRBD2 agrees at 9 bases. The material sequenced was peripheral blood, taken on day 0 of AZD1222 vaccination. The TCR originated in an adult in good health. The CDR3 region has the DNA TGTGCCAGCAGCTTGTTGATAGCGGGAGCTGGGGGGGAGACCCAGTACTTC. Translation gives CASSLLIAGAGGETQYF.